A single T cell receptor (beta chain) is shown here with its context. Its antigen is not identified. This sample was taken from a study of Ad26.COV2.S vaccination and SARS-CoV-2 variants. Study-level results: Among vaccine recipients, spike-specific TCR breadth exceeded that of placebo recipients.

Trimming cost V 6 bases and J 4 bases; bases outside gene matches: 0. This CDR3 spans 12 amino acids. Germline V gene sequence: CDR1 SQVTM, CDR2 ANQGSEA. Some clones are missing from TCRdb's copy, which holds only in-frame ones; the method was immunoSEQ multiplex PCR. The data contain roughly 380,000 clones, 80% to 90% of them singletons. Treatment in this sample: over 15 received Ad26.COV2.S at low or high dose, single or two shots; five or six received placebo; per-sample allocation not given. The samples date from day 63 after the first vaccine or placebo injection. V is TRBV29-1 and J is TRBJ1-2; TRBD1 aligns across 12 bases. This sample comprised peripheral blood, obtained in a trial of Ad26.COV2.S vaccine versus placebo. The sequence came from a person aged 18 to 59 who received the Ad26.COV2.S COVID-19 vaccine or a placebo. CDR3 coding DNA: TGCAGCGTGGGACAGGGGGCCTATGGCTACACCTTC. Its translation: CSVGQGAYGYTF.